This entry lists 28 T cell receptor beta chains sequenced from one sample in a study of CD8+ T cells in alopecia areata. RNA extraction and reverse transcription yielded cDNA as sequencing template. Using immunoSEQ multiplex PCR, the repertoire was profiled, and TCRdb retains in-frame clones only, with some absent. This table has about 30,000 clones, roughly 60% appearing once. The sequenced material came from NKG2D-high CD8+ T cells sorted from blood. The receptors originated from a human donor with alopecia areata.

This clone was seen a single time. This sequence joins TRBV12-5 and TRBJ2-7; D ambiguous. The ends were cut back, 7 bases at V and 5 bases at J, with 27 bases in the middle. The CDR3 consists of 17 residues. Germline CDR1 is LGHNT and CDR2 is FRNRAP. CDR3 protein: CASASPPEVADNNEQYF. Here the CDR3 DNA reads TGTGCTAGTGCCTCCCCGCCCGAGGTGGCTGATAACAACGAGCAGTACTTC.

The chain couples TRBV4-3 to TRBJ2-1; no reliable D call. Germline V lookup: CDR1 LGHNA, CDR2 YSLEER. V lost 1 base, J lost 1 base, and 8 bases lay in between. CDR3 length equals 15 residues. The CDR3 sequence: CASSQGYGSYNEQFF. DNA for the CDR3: TGCGCCAGCAGCCAAGGTTACGGGTCCTACAATGAGCAGTTCTTC.

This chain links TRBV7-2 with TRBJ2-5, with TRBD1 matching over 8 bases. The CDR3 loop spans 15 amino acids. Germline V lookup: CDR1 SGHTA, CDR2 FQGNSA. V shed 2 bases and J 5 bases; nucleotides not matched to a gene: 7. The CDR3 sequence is CASSLIPGGAETQYF. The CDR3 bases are TGTGCCAGCAGCTTAATTCCAGGGGGCGCGGAGACCCAGTACTTC.

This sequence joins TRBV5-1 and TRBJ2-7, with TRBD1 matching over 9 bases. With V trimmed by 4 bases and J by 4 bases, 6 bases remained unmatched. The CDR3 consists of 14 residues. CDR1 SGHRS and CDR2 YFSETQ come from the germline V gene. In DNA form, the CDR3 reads TGCGCCAGCAGCGCGACAGGGGGGGTTTACGAGCAGTACTTC. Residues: CASSATGGVYEQYF.

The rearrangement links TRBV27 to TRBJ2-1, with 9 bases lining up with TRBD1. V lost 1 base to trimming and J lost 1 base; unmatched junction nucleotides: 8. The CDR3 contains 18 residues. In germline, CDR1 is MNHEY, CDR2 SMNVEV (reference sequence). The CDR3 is CASSLLGTGRGSYNEQFF. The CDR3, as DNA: TGTGCCAGCAGTTTATTAGGGACAGGGAGAGGGTCCTACAATGAGCAGTTCTTC.

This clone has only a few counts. The CDR3 coding sequence is TGTGCCAGCAGCCCCTTAGATACGCAGTATTTT. Its translation is CASSPLDTQYF. The J gene is TRBJ2-3, the V gene TRBV7-9; D not certain. With 5 bases removed from V and 5 bases from J, the gap between germline ends came to 5 bases. Germline CDR1 and CDR2: SEHNR and FQNEAQ (reference sequence). The CDR3 consists of 11 residues.

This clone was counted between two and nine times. For the CDR3, the DNA is TGTGCCAGCAGCCCCCCTTCGGGCGATACGCAGTATTTT. Residues: CASSPPSGDTQYF. V and J are TRBV7-9 and TRBJ2-3; D is undetermined. The V end was cut by 5 bases, the J end by 6 bases, with 12 bases between. Germline values: CDR1 SEHNR, CDR2 FQNEAQ (reference sequence). CDR3 length: 13 amino acids.

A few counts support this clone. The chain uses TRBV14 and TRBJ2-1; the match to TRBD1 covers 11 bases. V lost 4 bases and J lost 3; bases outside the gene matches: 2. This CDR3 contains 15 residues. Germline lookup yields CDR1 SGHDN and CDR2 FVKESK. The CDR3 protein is CASSPGQGDYNEQFF. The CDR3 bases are TGTGCCAGCAGCCCGGGACAGGGGGACTACAATGAGCAGTTCTTC.

In nucleotides, the CDR3 is TGCGCCAGCACCGCCCAGGACGGGATAGAGCAGTTCTTC. It specifies CASTAQDGIEQFF. V and J are TRBV5-1 and TRBJ2-1, with D perhaps matching TRBD2 (5 bases). Germline V gene data show CDR1 as SGHRS and CDR2 as YFSETQ. V was trimmed by 6 bases and J by 10 bases, leaving 17 bases between them. The CDR3 loop spans 13 amino acids.

CDR3 in DNA: TGTGCCAGTAGTCCAATAGAACTAGCCAAAAACATTCAGTACTTC. Translated, it gives CASSPIELAKNIQYF. This chain joins TRBV19 and TRBJ2-4; no definite D call. Germline CDR1 is LNHDA and CDR2 is SQIVND (reference sequence). The CDR3 runs to 15 residues. V was pared by 5 bases and J by 0 bases, with 11 bases between.

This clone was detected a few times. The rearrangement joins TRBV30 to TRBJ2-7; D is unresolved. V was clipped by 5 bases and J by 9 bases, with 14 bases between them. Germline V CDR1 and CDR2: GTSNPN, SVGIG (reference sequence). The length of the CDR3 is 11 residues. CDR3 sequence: CAWERSTRQYF. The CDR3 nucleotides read TGTGCCTGGGAAAGAAGTACGAGGCAGTACTTC. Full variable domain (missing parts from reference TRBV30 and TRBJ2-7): SQTIHQWPATLVQPVGSPLSLECTVEGTSNPNLYWYRQAAGRGLQLLFYSVGIGQISSEVPQNLSASRPQDRQFILSSKKLLLSDSGFYLCAWERSTRQYFGPGTRLTVT.

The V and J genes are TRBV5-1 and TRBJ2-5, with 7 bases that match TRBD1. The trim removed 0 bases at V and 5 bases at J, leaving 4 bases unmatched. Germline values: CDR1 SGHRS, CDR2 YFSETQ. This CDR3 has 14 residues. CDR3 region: CASSLGQGLETQYF. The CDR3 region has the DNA TGCGCCAGCAGCTTGGGACAGGGTTTGGAGACCCAGTACTTC.

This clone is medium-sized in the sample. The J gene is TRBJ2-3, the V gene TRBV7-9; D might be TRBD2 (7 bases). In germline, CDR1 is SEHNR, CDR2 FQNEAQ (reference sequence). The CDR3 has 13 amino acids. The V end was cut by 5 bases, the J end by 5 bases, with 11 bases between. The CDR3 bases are TGTGCCAGCAGCGGGGGGGCTGTAGATACGCAGTATTTT. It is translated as CASSGGAVDTQYF.

CDR3: CASSYASGRVSTDTQYF. DNA of the CDR3: TGTGCCAGCAGTTACGCAAGCGGGAGAGTCAGCACAGATACGCAGTATTTT. The chain uses TRBV6-7 and TRBJ2-3; 8 bases align to TRBD2. TRBV6-7 is labeled an ORF, and its function is uncertain. The V segment lost 2 bases and the J segment 0 bases; nucleotides outside the gene matches: 7. This CDR3 has 17 amino acids.

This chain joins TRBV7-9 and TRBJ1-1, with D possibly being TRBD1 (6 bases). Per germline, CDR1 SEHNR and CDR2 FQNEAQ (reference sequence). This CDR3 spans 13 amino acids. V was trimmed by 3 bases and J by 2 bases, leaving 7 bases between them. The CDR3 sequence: CASSFGGNTEAFF. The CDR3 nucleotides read TGTGCCAGCAGCTTCGGGGGCAACACTGAAGCTTTCTTT.

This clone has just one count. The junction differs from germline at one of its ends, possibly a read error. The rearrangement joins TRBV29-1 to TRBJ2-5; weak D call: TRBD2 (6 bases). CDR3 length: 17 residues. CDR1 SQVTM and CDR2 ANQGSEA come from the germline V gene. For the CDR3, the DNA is TGCAGCGTAGAAGGAGGGGATGGATGGTCCTCACAAGAGACCCAGTACTTC. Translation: CSVEGGDGWSSQETQYF. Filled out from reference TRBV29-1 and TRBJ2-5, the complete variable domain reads SAVISQKPSRDICQRGTSLTIQCQVDSQVTMMFWYRQQPGQSLTLIATANQGSEATYESGFVIDKFPISRPNLTFSTLTVSNMSPEDSSIYLCSVEGGDGWSSQETQYFGPGTRLLVL.

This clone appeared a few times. CDR3 sequence reads: CARRIDSPKPPNEQFF. CDR3 sequence (DNA): TGCGCCAGAAGAATTGACAGTCCCAAACCTCCCAATGAGCAGTTCTTC. The chain carries TRBV23-1 and TRBJ2-1, with a possible D match to TRBD1 (5 bases). TRBV23-1 is sorted into the ORF group, with uncertain function. V gave up 9 bases and J gave up 6 bases, with 24 bases separating them. This CDR3 is built from 16 residues.

CDR3 sequence: CASSPSVRGREGEQFF. CDR3 nucleotides: TGTGCCAGCTCACCCTCCGTTAGGGGGCGTGAAGGGGAGCAGTTCTTC. The genes are TRBV18 and TRBJ2-1; 7 bases are a match to TRBD1. The CDR3 extends over 16 amino acids. Germline CDR1 and CDR2: KGHSH and LQKENI. The V segment lost 3 bases and the J segment 10 bases; nucleotides outside the gene matches: 15. The complete variable domain, with remaining parts taken from reference TRBV18 and TRBJ2-1, reads NAGVMQNPRHLVRRRGQEARLRCSPMKGHSHVYWYRQLPEEGLKFMVYLQKENIIDESGMPKERFSAEFPKEGPSILRIQQVVRGDSAAYFCASSPSVRGREGEQFFGPGTRLTVL.

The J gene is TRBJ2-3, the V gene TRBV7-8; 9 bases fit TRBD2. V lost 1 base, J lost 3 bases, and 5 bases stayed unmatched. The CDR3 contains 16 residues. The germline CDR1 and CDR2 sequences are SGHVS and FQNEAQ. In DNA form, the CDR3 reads TGTGCCAGCAGCTTAGAATTGGCGGGGGGGACAGATACGCAGTATTTT. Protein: CASSLELAGGTDTQYF. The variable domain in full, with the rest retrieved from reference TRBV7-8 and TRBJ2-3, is GAGVSQSPRYKVAKRGQDVALRCDPISGHVSLFWYQQALGQGPEFLTYFQNEAQLDKSGLPSDRFFAERPEGSVSTLKIQRTQQEDSAVYLCASSLELAGGTDTQYFGPGTRLTVL.

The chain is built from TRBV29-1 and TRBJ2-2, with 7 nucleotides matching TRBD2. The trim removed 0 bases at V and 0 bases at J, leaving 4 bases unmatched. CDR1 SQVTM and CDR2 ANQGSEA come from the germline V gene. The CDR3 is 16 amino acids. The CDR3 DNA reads TGCAGCGTTGAAGAACTCGGGGGGTCGAACACCGGGGAGCTGTTTTTT. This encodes CSVEELGGSNTGELFF.

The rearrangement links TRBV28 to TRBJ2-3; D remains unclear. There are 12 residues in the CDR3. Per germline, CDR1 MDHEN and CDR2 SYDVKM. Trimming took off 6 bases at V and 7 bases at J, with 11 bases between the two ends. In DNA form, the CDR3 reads TGTGCCAGCAGAACGACGGCCTATACGCAGTATTTT. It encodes CASRTTAYTQYF.

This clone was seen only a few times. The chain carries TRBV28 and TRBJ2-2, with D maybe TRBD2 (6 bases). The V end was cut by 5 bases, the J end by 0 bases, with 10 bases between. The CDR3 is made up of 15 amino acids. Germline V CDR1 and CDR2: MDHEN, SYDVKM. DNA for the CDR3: TGTGCCAGCAGTACTAGCCTCGCGAACACCGGGGAGCTGTTTTTT. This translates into CASSTSLANTGELFF.

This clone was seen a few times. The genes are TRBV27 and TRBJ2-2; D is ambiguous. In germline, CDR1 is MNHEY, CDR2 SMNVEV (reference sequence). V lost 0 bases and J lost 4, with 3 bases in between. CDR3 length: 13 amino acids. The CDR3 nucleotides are TGTGCCAGCAGTTTATCGTTCACCGGGGAGCTGTTTTTT. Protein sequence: CASSLSFTGELFF.

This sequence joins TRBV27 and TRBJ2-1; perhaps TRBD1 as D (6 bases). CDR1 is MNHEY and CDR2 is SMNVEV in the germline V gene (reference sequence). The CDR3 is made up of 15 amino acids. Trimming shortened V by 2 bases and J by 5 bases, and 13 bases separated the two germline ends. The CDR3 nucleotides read TGTGCCAGCAGTTTAGCAGGGCAGGGGAACAATGAGCAGTTCTTC. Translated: CASSLAGQGNNEQFF.

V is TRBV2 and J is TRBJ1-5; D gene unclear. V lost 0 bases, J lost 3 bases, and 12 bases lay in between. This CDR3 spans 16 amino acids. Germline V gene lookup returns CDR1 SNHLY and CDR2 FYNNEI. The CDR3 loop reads CASSEAVWALNQPQHF. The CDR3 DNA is TGTGCCAGCAGTGAAGCGGTATGGGCTCTCAATCAGCCCCAGCATTTT.

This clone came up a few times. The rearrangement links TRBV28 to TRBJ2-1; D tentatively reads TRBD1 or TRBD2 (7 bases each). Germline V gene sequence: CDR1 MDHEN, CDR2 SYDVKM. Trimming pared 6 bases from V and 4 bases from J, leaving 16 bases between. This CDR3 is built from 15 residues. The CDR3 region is CASRKQGGLYNEQFF. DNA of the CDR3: TGTGCCAGCAGAAAGCAGGGGGGGTTATACAATGAGCAGTTCTTC.

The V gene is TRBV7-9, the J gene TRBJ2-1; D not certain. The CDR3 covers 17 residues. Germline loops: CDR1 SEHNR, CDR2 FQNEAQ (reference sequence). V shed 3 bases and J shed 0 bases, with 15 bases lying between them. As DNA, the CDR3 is TGTGCCAGCAGCTTGCTTCAAGGAGTCAGCTCCTACAATGAGCAGTTCTTC. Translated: CASSLLQGVSSYNEQFF.

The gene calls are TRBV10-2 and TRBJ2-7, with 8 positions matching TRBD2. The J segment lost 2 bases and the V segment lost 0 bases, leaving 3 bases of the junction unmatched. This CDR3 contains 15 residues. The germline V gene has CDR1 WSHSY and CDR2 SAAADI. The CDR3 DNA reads TGCGCCAGCAGTGAGTCCGGTAGCGGGACCTACGAGCAGTACTTC. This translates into CASSESGSGTYEQYF.